The 9 T cell receptor beta chains listed next were all sequenced from one sample in a study of beta chain features in type 1 diabetes. Since all of the isolated RNA was reverse transcribed, expressed TCRB transcripts were what got sequenced. Assay used: immunoSEQ multiplex PCR; TCRdb lists only in-frame clones, some missing. The table records 900,000 or so clones, under 20% of them present only once. Specimen: naive CD4+ T cells from blood. Receptor source: a woman younger than 35 in good health.

The V gene is TRBV9, the J gene TRBJ2-2; D is unresolved. Looked up from germline, CDR1 is SGDLS and CDR2 is YYNGEE. The CDR3 is 14 amino acids. Trimming took 0 bases from V and 1 from J, leaving 4 bases between them. The CDR3 protein is CASSVGQNTGELFF. Here the CDR3 DNA reads TGTGCCAGCAGCGTAGGGCAGAACACCGGGGAGCTGTTTTTT. Drawing the rest from reference TRBV9 and TRBJ2-2, the complete variable domain is DSGVTQTPKHLITATGQRVTLRCSPRSGDLSVYWYQQSLDQGLQFLIQYYNGEERAKGNILERFSAQQFPDLHSELNLSSLELGDSALYFCASSVGQNTGELFFGEGSRLTVL.

The V gene is TRBV2, the J gene TRBJ1-5; maybe TRBD1 (6 bases). Trimming removed 6 bases from V and 1 base from J, with 13 bases in between. The CDR3 runs 15 residues. The germline V gene encodes CDR1 SNHLY and CDR2 FYNNEI. CDR3 nucleotides: TGTGCCAGCAGCCCACAGGGTTTCAGCAATCAGCCCCAGCATTTT. Amino acid sequence: CASSPQGFSNQPQHF.

V usage is TRBV4-2 and J usage is TRBJ2-3; no firm D call. V lost 2 bases, J lost 1 base, and 13 bases lay in between. Germline values: CDR1 LGHNA, CDR2 YNFKEQ. CDR3 length equals 16 residues. This chain's CDR3 is CASSQLGSPGTDTQYF. For the CDR3, the DNA is TGTGCCAGCAGCCAACTCGGTAGCCCGGGCACAGATACGCAGTATTTT.

The CDR3 DNA sequence: TGTGCCAGCAGCTTAGGTGGAGGTCAGGGCTCGCAGTACTTC. Protein product: CASSLGGGQGSQYF. The V gene is TRBV11-2, the J gene TRBJ2-7; D may match TRBD1 or TRBD2 (5 bases each). This CDR3 has 14 amino acids. CDR1 is SGHAT and CDR2 is FQNNGV in the germline V gene. Trimming shortened V by 1 base and J by 9 bases, and 16 bases separated the two germline ends.

This clone was counted only a few times. This chain joins TRBV4-2 and TRBJ2-3, with 10 bases that match TRBD2. Germline V CDR1 and CDR2: LGHNA, YNFKEQ. The CDR3 runs to 24 residues. Germline trimming cut 4 bases from V and 1 base from J; bases unmatched to any gene: 29. In nucleotides, the CDR3 is TGTGCCAGCAGCCCCAAACCCCTCTCCACTTGGAGCGGGAGGGCCAGTCCGGGCACAGATACGCAGTATTTT. This codes for CASSPKPLSTWSGRASPGTDTQYF.

The chain has TRBV7-6 and TRBJ2-7; D could derive from TRBD1 or TRBD2 (5 bases each). Germline loops: CDR1 SGHVS, CDR2 FNYEAQ. Between the trimmed V and J ends, which lost 5 bases and 6 bases, there was a span of 20 bases. The CDR3 totals 15 residues. The CDR3 is CASSPMTWDPIEQYF. CDR3 sequence (DNA): TGTGCCAGCAGCCCCATGACATGGGACCCAATCGAGCAGTACTTC.

The J gene is TRBJ2-7, the V gene TRBV18; maybe TRBD1 (5 bases). Looked up from germline, CDR1 is KGHSH and CDR2 is LQKENI. With 5 bases removed from V and 0 bases from J, the gap between germline ends came to 11 bases. The CDR3 runs to 14 residues. The CDR3 spells CASSTKGNSYEQYF. CDR3 bases: TGTGCCAGCTCAACCAAGGGGAACTCCTACGAGCAGTACTTC.

The sample holds a few counts of this clone. The chain is built from TRBV6-5 and TRBJ2-1; 10 nucleotides agree with TRBD2. The CDR3 is 15 amino acids. The germline gives CDR1 MNHEY, CDR2 SVGAGI. The V segment lost 7 bases and the J segment 8 bases; nucleotides outside the gene matches: 11. CDR3 sequence reads: CASTTAGTSVHEQFF. Written as DNA, the CDR3 is TGTGCCAGCACCACTGCCGGGACTAGCGTACATGAGCAGTTCTTC.

The table lists this clone with a few counts. The chain's CDR3 is CASSVSTGGTDTQYF. The DNA for the CDR3 is TGTGCCAGCAGCGTATCGACAGGGGGCACAGATACGCAGTATTTT. The V gene is TRBV9, the J gene TRBJ2-3, with 8 bases aligning to TRBD1. CDR3 length: 15 amino acids. Losses at the gene ends were 1 base for V and 1 base for J; bases not matched to a gene: 2. Germline V gives CDR1 SGDLS, CDR2 YYNGEE.